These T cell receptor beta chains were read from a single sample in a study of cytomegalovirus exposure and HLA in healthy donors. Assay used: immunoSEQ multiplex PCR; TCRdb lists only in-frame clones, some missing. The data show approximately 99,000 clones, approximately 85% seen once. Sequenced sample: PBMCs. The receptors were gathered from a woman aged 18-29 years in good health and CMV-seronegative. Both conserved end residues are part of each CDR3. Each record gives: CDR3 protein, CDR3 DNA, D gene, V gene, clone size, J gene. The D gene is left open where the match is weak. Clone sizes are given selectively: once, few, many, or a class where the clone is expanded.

CDR3: CASSLGTGGNSPLHF; DNA: TGTGCCAGCAGCTTGGGGACGGGGGGAAATTCACCCCTCCACTTT; D: .; V: TRBV9; size: .; J: TRBJ1-6
CDR3: CASSSTLIRRGDTQYF; DNA: TGTGCCAGCAGCTCAACCCTCATTAGGAGGGGAGATACGCAGTATTTT; D: .; V: TRBV7-6; size: .; J: TRBJ2-3
CDR3: CASSPSGGADTQYF; DNA: TGTGCCAGTAGTCCAAGCGGGGGGGCCGATACGCAGTATTTT; D: TRBD2; V: TRBV19; size: .; J: TRBJ2-3
CDR3: CASSVALLTGELFF; DNA: TGTGCCAGCAGCGTAGCACTCCTCACCGGGGAGCTGTTTTTT; D: .; V: TRBV9; size: .; J: TRBJ2-2
CDR3: CASSSWTEGYTEAFF; DNA: TGTGCCAGCAGCTCCTGGACAGAGGGGTACACTGAAGCTTTCTTT; D: .; V: TRBV9; size: .; J: TRBJ1-1
CDR3: CASSHYEQYF; DNA: TGTGCCAGCAGCCACTACGAGCAGTACTTC; D: .; V: TRBV6-1; size: once; J: TRBJ2-7
CDR3: CASSGSSGGTGELFF; DNA: TGTGCCAGCAGTGGGTCCTCGGGGGGCACCGGGGAGCTGTTTTTT; D: TRBD2; V: TRBV2; size: once; J: TRBJ2-2
CDR3: CASSPGRTGANANEKLFF; DNA: TGTGCCAGCTCACCAGGGCGAACAGGGGCGAATGCTAATGAAAAACTGTTTTTT; D: TRBD1; V: TRBV18; size: .; J: TRBJ1-4
CDR3: CASNPTGWNTEAFF; DNA: TGTGCCAGCAACCCGACAGGGTGGAACACTGAAGCTTTCTTT; D: TRBD1; V: TRBV27; size: .; J: TRBJ1-1
CDR3: CASSRLAGVYNEQFF; DNA: TGTGCCAGCAGCCGACTAGCGGGGGTGTACAATGAGCAGTTCTTC; D: TRBD2; V: TRBV5-4; size: .; J: TRBJ2-1
CDR3: CASSEDRTVSYEQYF; DNA: TGCGCCAGCAGTGAGGACCGGACAGTCTCCTACGAGCAGTACTTC; D: .; V: TRBV10-2; size: once; J: TRBJ2-7
CDR3: CASSPSVGGVTTF; DNA: TGTGCCAGCAGCCCCTCAGTGGGCGGGGTTACCACCTTC; D: .; V: TRBV9; size: .; J: TRBJ1-2
CDR3: CASSPARRRGYTF; DNA: TGTGCCAGCTCACCGGCGCGCAGGCGTGGCTACACCTTC; D: .; V: TRBV18; size: .; J: TRBJ1-2
CDR3: CASSHGGYNEQFF; DNA: TGTGCCAGCTCCCACGGCGGGTACAATGAGCAGTTCTTC; D: .; V: TRBV30; size: .; J: TRBJ2-1
CDR3: CASRSFQGNTEAFF; DNA: TGTGCCAGCAGGTCATTTCAGGGGAACACTGAAGCTTTCTTT; D: .; V: TRBV6-6; size: .; J: TRBJ1-1
CDR3: CASSLVYGTGVTQYF; DNA: TGTGCCAGCAGCTTGGTTTACGGGACAGGGGTTACCCAGTACTTC; D: TRBD1; V: TRBV5-6; size: .; J: TRBJ2-5
CDR3: CASTKGNSPLHF; DNA: TGTGCCAGCACGAAGGGGAATTCACCCCTCCACTTT; D: .; V: TRBV2; size: few; J: TRBJ1-6
CDR3: CASSPQGAGNTIYF; DNA: TGTGCCAGCAGCCCCCAGGGGGCTGGAAACACCATATATTTT; D: TRBD1; V: TRBV9; size: .; J: TRBJ1-3
CDR3: CASSKEGREETQYF; DNA: TGTGCCAGCAGCAAAGAGGGCAGGGAAGAGACCCAGTACTTC; D: .; V: TRBV21-1; size: .; J: TRBJ2-5
CDR3: CASSSGTGLWETQYF; DNA: TGTGCCAGCAGTTCCGGGACAGGGCTTTGGGAGACCCAGTACTTC; D: TRBD1; V: TRBV27; size: .; J: TRBJ2-5
CDR3: CASSLVWPRGVGEKLFF; DNA: TGCGCCAGCAGCTTGGTTTGGCCCAGGGGAGTCGGTGAAAAACTGTTTTTT; D: .; V: TRBV5-1; size: .; J: TRBJ1-4
CDR3: CASSQAYSYGYTF; DNA: TGTGCCAGCAGCCAAGCCTACAGCTATGGCTACACCTTC; D: .; V: TRBV4-2; size: .; J: TRBJ1-2
CDR3: CASSGTSTDTQYF; DNA: TGTGCCAGCAGCGGAACTAGCACAGATACGCAGTATTTT; D: .; V: TRBV9; size: .; J: TRBJ2-3
CDR3: CASPDYRPTGELFF; DNA: TGCGCCAGCCCCGATTACAGGCCAACCGGGGAGCTGTTTTTT; D: .; V: TRBV23-1; size: few; J: TRBJ2-2
CDR3: CASSPTRQSDTQYF; DNA: TGTGCCAGCAGCCCCACCAGGCAGTCGGATACGCAGTATTTT; D: .; V: TRBV7-8; size: .; J: TRBJ2-3
CDR3: CASSTSSYNSPLHF; DNA: TGTGCCAGCAGTACGAGCTCCTATAATTCACCCCTCCACTTT; D: .; V: TRBV6-5; size: .; J: TRBJ1-6
CDR3: CASSPGQDTQYF; DNA: TGCGCCAGCAGCCCAGGCCAAGATACGCAGTATTTT; D: .; V: TRBV5-1; size: .; J: TRBJ2-3
CDR3: CASSSGTERSPLHF; DNA: TGTGCCAGCAGCTCCGGGACAGAGCGTTCACCCCTCCACTTT; D: TRBD1; V: TRBV7-9; size: .; J: TRBJ1-6
CDR3: CATSTVLNEQYF; DNA: TGTGCCACCAGCACCGTCTTAAACGAGCAGTACTTC; D: .; V: TRBV15; size: .; J: TRBJ2-7
CDR3: CSVEDGLTRRDYGYTF; DNA: TGCAGCGTTGAAGATGGACTGACCCGGAGGGACTATGGCTACACCTTC; D: .; V: TRBV29-1; size: .; J: TRBJ1-2
CDR3: CASSGTGSRDEQFF; DNA: TGTGCCAGTAGTGGGACAGGGAGTAGGGATGAGCAGTTCTTC; D: TRBD1; V: TRBV19; size: .; J: TRBJ2-1
CDR3: CASSPDRGWYGYTF; DNA: TGTGCCAGCAGCCCGGACAGGGGTTGGTATGGCTACACCTTC; D: TRBD1; V: TRBV2; size: .; J: TRBJ1-2
CDR3: CAIPSDQTGPNYGYTF; DNA: TGTGCCATCCCGTCCGACCAGACAGGACCTAACTATGGCTACACCTTC; D: .; V: TRBV10-3; size: .; J: TRBJ1-2
CDR3: CASSWRGLNTEAFF; DNA: TGCGCCAGCAGCTGGAGGGGTCTGAATACTGAAGCTTTCTTT; D: .; V: TRBV5-1; size: once; J: TRBJ1-1
CDR3: CAWLVWNYGYTF; DNA: TGTGCCTGGTTAGTTTGGAACTATGGCTACACCTTC; D: .; V: TRBV30; size: .; J: TRBJ1-2
CDR3: CASEQGSGNTIYF; DNA: TGTGCCAGCGAACAGGGCTCTGGAAACACCATATATTTT; D: .; V: TRBV6-6; size: .; J: TRBJ1-3
CDR3: CASSGRAGSGGTQRQYF; DNA: TGTGCCAGCAGTGGCAGGGCGGGTAGCGGGGGGACCCAAAGACAGTACTTC; D: TRBD2; V: TRBV6-1; size: .; J: TRBJ2-5
CDR3: CASWGPLYYEQYF; DNA: TGTGCCAGTTGGGGGCCTCTCTACTACGAGCAGTACTTC; D: .; V: TRBV28; size: .; J: TRBJ2-7
CDR3: CASSFNPPGGRYGYTF; DNA: TGTGCCAGCAGTTTTAACCCCCCAGGAGGTCGGTATGGCTACACCTTC; D: .; V: TRBV27; size: .; J: TRBJ1-2
CDR3: CASSVADGGVGETQYF; DNA: TGTGCCAGCAGCGTAGCGGATGGGGGGGTGGGGGAGACCCAGTACTTC; D: TRBD2; V: TRBV9; size: .; J: TRBJ2-5
CDR3: CASSDSYRSNTGELFF; DNA: TGTGCCAGCAGTGACTCTTACAGGTCGAACACCGGGGAGCTGTTTTTT; D: .; V: TRBV6-4; size: few; J: TRBJ2-2
CDR3: CASSLDLGLLRELFF; DNA: TGTGCCAGCAGCTTAGATCTAGGTCTGCTACGGGAGCTGTTTTTT; D: .; V: TRBV11-2; size: .; J: TRBJ2-2
CDR3: CAWSLSGGRAFF; DNA: TGTGCCTGGAGTCTATCGGGAGGGCGGGCTTTCTTT; D: .; V: TRBV30; size: .; J: TRBJ1-1
CDR3: CASSPLPEMNTEAFF; DNA: TGCGCCAGCAGCCCACTTCCCGAGATGAACACTGAAGCTTTCTTT; D: .; V: TRBV5-1; size: .; J: TRBJ1-1
CDR3: CASSRSFNEKLFF; DNA: TGCGCCAGCTCCAGGTCCTTTAATGAAAAACTGTTTTTT; D: .; V: TRBV4-1; size: .; J: TRBJ1-4
CDR3: CASSPGRGALTEAFF; DNA: TGTGCCAGCAGTCCCGGTCGGGGGGCGTTGACTGAAGCTTTCTTT; D: .; V: TRBV27; size: .; J: TRBJ1-1
CDR3: CASSQPSGGKETQYF; DNA: TGTGCCAGCAGCCAACCAAGCGGAGGGAAGGAGACCCAGTACTTC; D: .; V: TRBV4-2; size: once; J: TRBJ2-5
CDR3: CASSLNPEQGAVETQYF; DNA: TGTGCCAGCAGCTTGAATCCGGAACAGGGGGCTGTGGAGACCCAGTACTTC; D: TRBD1; V: TRBV5-4; size: once; J: TRBJ2-5
CDR3: CASSSHGGTDTQYF; DNA: TGTGCCAGCAGTTCACACGGGGGGACAGATACGCAGTATTTT; D: TRBD2; V: TRBV27; size: .; J: TRBJ2-3
CDR3: CASSRQGGYNEQFF; DNA: TGTGCCAGCAGTAGACAGGGGGGATACAATGAGCAGTTCTTC; D: TRBD1; V: TRBV7-9; size: .; J: TRBJ2-1